Below are 29 T cell receptor beta chains sequenced from a single sample in a study of cytomegalovirus exposure and HLA in healthy donors. The PCR had 60 Vbeta and 13 Jbeta primers. Measured with immunoSEQ multiplex PCR; TCRdb has only the in-frame clones, and not every one. The table shows 220,000 or so clones, with under 80% occurring only once. Sample: PBMCs. The receptors were sampled from a woman aged 30 to 39 in good health and CMV-seronegative.

V and J are TRBV7-6 and TRBJ2-1; 10 positions agree with TRBD2. With V trimmed by 3 bases and J by 10 bases, 6 bases remained unmatched. From germline, CDR1 is SGHVS and CDR2 FNYEAQ. The CDR3 has 14 amino acids. Written as DNA, the CDR3 is TGTGCCAGCAGCTTCCAGCGGGAGGGATCCGAGCAGTTCTTC. It encodes CASSFQREGSEQFF.

The chain combines TRBV7-2 with TRBJ2-5, with 12 bases lining up with TRBD2. The CDR3 extends over 17 amino acids. Germline CDR1 SGHTA, CDR2 FQGNSA. V lost 1 base and J lost 7; bases outside the gene matches: 10. DNA for the CDR3: TGTGCCAGCAGCTTAGAGACTAGCGGGGGTCTGGGAGGGACCCAGTACTTC. It yields the protein CASSLETSGGLGGTQYF.

This clone appeared a single time. The rearrangement uses TRBV2 and TRBJ2-2, with 9 bases aligning to TRBD2. The germline gives CDR1 SNHLY, CDR2 FYNNEI. The CDR3 covers 14 residues. V lost 8 bases, J lost 3 bases, and 4 bases stayed unmatched. CDR3 nucleotides: TGTGCCAGCGTGAGCGGGGGGTACACCGGGGAGCTGTTTTTT. Protein product: CASVSGGYTGELFF.

The chain combines TRBV5-4 with TRBJ1-2, with 8 positions matching TRBD1. Germline assignment: CDR1 SGHNT and CDR2 YYREEE (reference sequence). CDR3 size: 16 residues. The V segment lost 4 bases and the J segment 3 bases; nucleotides outside the gene matches: 11. The CDR3 loop is CASSSKDREAYYGYTF. Written as DNA, the CDR3 is TGTGCCAGCAGCAGTAAGGACAGGGAGGCCTACTATGGCTACACCTTC.

The rearrangement uses TRBV30 and TRBJ2-5, with D unresolved. The DNA end lines up better with TRBJ2-7; the J call may be wrong. The CDR3 length is 14 residues. CDR1 is GTSNPN, CDR2 SVGIG, per germline (reference sequence). CDR3 sequence reads: CAWSVRLIPYEQYF. The CDR3 DNA is TGTGCCTGGAGTGTCCGCCTCATACCCTACGAGCAGTACTTC.

This sequence joins TRBV4-1 and TRBJ1-1; no clear D. The CDR3 is 18 amino acids. Between the trimmed V and J ends, which lost 1 base and 8 bases, there was a span of 26 bases. Germline V gene sequence: CDR1 MGHRA, CDR2 YSYEKL. The CDR3 coding sequence is TGCGCCAGCAGCCAAGGAGAGCACCCCACTGGACTGACGGAAGAAGCTTTCTTT. The encoded protein is CASSQGEHPTGLTEEAFF.

The chain recombines TRBV6-4 with TRBJ2-7; 8 bases map to TRBD2. CDR1 is MRHNA, CDR2 SNTAGT, per germline. Losses at the gene ends were 10 bases for V and 3 bases for J; bases not matched to a gene: 14. The CDR3 extends over 15 amino acids. The CDR3 loop reads CATPGGGLEYYEQYF. In nucleotides, the CDR3 is TGTGCCACCCCGGGGGGGGGACTGGAATACTACGAGCAGTACTTC.

A few counts support this clone. The V gene is TRBV9, the J gene TRBJ2-7, with D possibly matching TRBD2 (5 bases). The CDR3 has 13 amino acids. Germline V gene data show CDR1 as SGDLS and CDR2 as YYNGEE. Trimming took 2 bases from V and 6 from J, leaving 12 bases between them. DNA for the CDR3: TGTGCCAGCAGCGTTGGGAGCTTCACCGAGCAGTACTTC. Protein sequence: CASSVGSFTEQYF.

The genes are TRBV28 and TRBJ2-3, with TRBD2 as a possible D gene (7 bases). Looked up from germline, CDR1 is MDHEN and CDR2 is SYDVKM. V lost 8 bases to trimming and J lost 6 bases, with 24 bases between them. This CDR3 is built from 16 residues. CDR3 sequence (DNA): TGTGCCAGCGGATCTTCTGCGCGGGGGCTGGGGGATACGCAGTATTTT. Translation gives CASGSSARGLGDTQYF.

The chain employs TRBV10-3 and TRBJ1-1; D is undetermined. With 0 bases removed from V and 1 base from J, the gap between germline ends came to 9 bases. Per germline, CDR1 ENHRY and CDR2 SYGVKD. The CDR3 loop spans 15 amino acids. For the CDR3, the DNA is TGTGCCATCAGTGAGTCGCGAGGAGGGAACACTGAAGCTTTCTTT. Its translation: CAISESRGGNTEAFF.

This rearrangement joins TRBV6-5 to TRBJ2-7, with D perhaps TRBD2 (6 bases). Germline CDR1 reads MNHEY; CDR2 reads SVGAGI. The CDR3 runs to 14 residues. V was shortened by 1 base and J by 3 bases, with 10 bases between the two germline ends. The CDR3 loop is CASSYYRGSYEQYF. The CDR3 coding sequence is TGTGCCAGCAGTTACTATCGGGGGAGCTACGAGCAGTACTTC.

This clone was picked up a small number of times. This chain connects TRBV6-6 to TRBJ2-5; tentative D call: TRBD2 (5 bases). The CDR3 has 16 amino acids. Trimming cost V 0 bases and J 4 bases, with 15 bases left between them. Germline CDR1 reads MNHNY; CDR2 reads SVGAGI (reference sequence). CDR3 in amino acids: CASSYSGVLPPETQYF. The CDR3, as DNA: TGTGCCAGCAGTTACTCCGGGGTTCTCCCCCCAGAGACCCAGTACTTC.

This clone has just a few counts. The chain employs TRBV5-1 and TRBJ2-7, with D maybe TRBD2 (6 bases). Trimming took 4 bases from V and 6 from J, leaving 23 bases between them. The CDR3 runs to 16 residues. Germline V gene sequence: CDR1 SGHRS, CDR2 YFSETQ. The chain's CDR3 is CASSATGLARVSEQYF. As DNA, the CDR3 is TGCGCCAGCAGCGCAACCGGGCTAGCGAGAGTCTCCGAGCAGTACTTC.

The chain joins TRBV7-9 to TRBJ2-5; D remains unclear. V was shortened by 1 base and J by 1 base, with 7 bases between the two germline ends. Per the germline V gene, CDR1 is SEHNR and CDR2 is FQNEAQ (reference sequence). This CDR3 region has 14 residues. CDR3 amino acids: CASSLGGSQETQYF. The CDR3 bases are TGTGCCAGCAGCTTAGGCGGTAGCCAAGAGACCCAGTACTTC.

Here the CDR3 DNA reads TGTGCCAGCAGGGTAGAAGGGGCCAACACTGAAGCTTTCTTT. Residues: CASRVEGANTEAFF. V and J are TRBV25-1 and TRBJ1-1, with a tentative D call TRBD1 (5 bases). The germline V and J ends were trimmed by 6 bases and 2 bases, with 13 bases remaining between them. This CDR3 is 14 amino acids long. Germline assignment: CDR1 MGHDK and CDR2 SYGVNS.

J is TRBJ1-2 and V is TRBV14, with 7 nucleotides matching TRBD1. There are 14 residues in the CDR3. V trimming: 4 bases; J trimming: 3 bases; junction bases outside the gene matches: 5. CDR1 SGHDN and CDR2 FVKESK come from the germline V gene. The CDR3 is CASSPWTGDYGYTF. The CDR3 nucleotides read TGTGCCAGCAGCCCTTGGACAGGAGACTATGGCTACACCTTC. Variable domain in full (rest from reference TRBV14 and TRBJ1-2): EAGVTQFPSHSVIEKGQTVTLRCDPISGHDNLYWYRRVMGKEIKFLLHFVKESKQDESGMPNNRFLAERTGGTYSTLKVQPAELEDSGVYFCASSPWTGDYGYTFGSGTRLTVV.

The V gene is TRBV19, the J gene TRBJ2-5; TRBD1 is a possible D gene (5 bases). V was pared by 6 bases and J by 2 bases, with 10 bases between. The V gene's germline CDR1 is LNHDA and CDR2 SQIVND (reference sequence). The CDR3 is 13 amino acids. The CDR3 region has the DNA TGTGCCAGTAGCTCCGACAGTCAAGAGACCCAGTACTTC. Translating it yields CASSSDSQETQYF. The entire variable domain, with the rest obtained from reference TRBV19 and TRBJ2-5, is as follows: DGGITQSPKYLFRKEGQNVTLSCEQNLNHDAMYWYRQDPGQGLRLIYYSQIVNDFQKGDIAEGYSVSREKKESFPLTVTSAQKNPTAFYLCASSSDSQETQYFGPGTRLLVL.

The V and J genes are TRBV30 and TRBJ1-1, with 7 bases matching TRBD1. Germline CDR1 is GTSNPN and CDR2 is SVGIG (reference sequence). Trimming removed 0 bases from V and 3 bases from J; junction bases left unmatched: 1. The CDR3 contains 13 residues. The CDR3 bases are TGTGCCTGGAGTGTAGACAGGGACACTGAAGCTTTCTTT. Translation gives CAWSVDRDTEAFF.

This clone was observed a single time. V usage is TRBV19 and J usage is TRBJ1-6; unclear D gene. The CDR3 sequence is 14 residues long. Trimming removed 5 bases from V and 10 bases from J, with 15 bases in between. The germline CDR1 and CDR2 sequences are LNHDA and SQIVND (reference sequence). The CDR3 region has the DNA TGTGCCAGTAGTCCACCCCCGCCGGGATCACCCCTCCACTTT. Encoded protein: CASSPPPPGSPLHF. Combining the CDR3 with reference TRBV19 and TRBJ1-6 gives the whole variable domain DGGITQSPKYLFRKEGQNVTLSCEQNLNHDAMYWYRQDPGQGLRLIYYSQIVNDFQKGDIAEGYSVSREKKESFPLTVTSAQKNPTAFYLCASSPPPPGSPLHFGNGTRLTVT.

The chain recombines TRBV6-6 with TRBJ2-5; D is possibly TRBD1 (6 bases). The J call could be wrong; TRBJ2-7 is a better fit for the DNA end. This CDR3 spans 14 amino acids. Germline V gene lookup returns CDR1 MNHNY and CDR2 SVGAGI (reference sequence). The CDR3 reads CASRWGPGSYEQYF. CDR3 sequence (DNA): TGTGCCAGCAGATGGGGGCCGGGCTCCTACGAGCAGTACTTC.

In its sample, this clone was seen once. The V and J genes are TRBV27 and TRBJ1-2, with 9 nucleotides matching TRBD1. Looked up from germline, CDR1 is MNHEY and CDR2 is SMNVEV (reference sequence). This CDR3 contains 15 residues. J lost 7 bases, V lost 2 bases, and 8 bases had no gene match. CDR3 sequence reads: CASSLNSGTGSGYTF. CDR3 in DNA: TGTGCCAGCAGTTTAAATTCCGGGACAGGGAGTGGCTACACCTTC.

The CDR3 sequence: CASSEPGAHNEQFF. CDR3 coding DNA: TGTGCCAGCAGCGAACCAGGGGCCCACAATGAGCAGTTCTTC. The chain is built from TRBV5-4 and TRBJ2-1; D possibly corresponds to TRBD1 (6 bases). CDR1 and CDR2 from the germline V gene are SGHNT and YYREEE (reference sequence). V was cut by 4 bases and J by 5 bases, with 13 bases left in between. The CDR3 spans 14 residues. Drawing the rest from reference TRBV5-4 and TRBJ2-1, the complete variable domain is ETGVTQSPTHLIKTRGQQVTLRCSSQSGHNTVSWYQQALGQGPQFIFQYYREEENGRGNFPPRFSGLQFPNYSSELNVNALELDDSALYLCASSEPGAHNEQFFGPGTRLTVL.

The genes are TRBV2 and TRBJ1-2; the D gene is possibly TRBD1 (6 bases). This CDR3 region has 14 residues. Germline assignment: CDR1 SNHLY and CDR2 FYNNEI. V was cut by 2 bases and J by 6 bases, with 13 bases left in between. The CDR3 DNA sequence: TGTGCCAGCAGTGAACTTCAGGGGAGAGATGGCTACACCTTC. Its translation: CASSELQGRDGYTF.

The chain links TRBV5-6 to TRBJ2-2, with TRBD1 matching over 12 bases. V trimming: 2 bases; J trimming: 7 bases; junction bases outside the gene matches: 6. CDR1 and CDR2 from the germline V gene are SGHDT and YYEEEE. This CDR3 contains 16 residues. The CDR3 region is CASSFRGQGAFGELFF. CDR3 nucleotide sequence: TGTGCCAGCAGCTTCAGGGGACAGGGGGCATTCGGGGAGCTGTTTTTT.

This clone was found a few times. The rearrangement links TRBV4-1 to TRBJ2-7; 8 bases align to TRBD1. Losses at the gene ends were 2 bases for V and 4 bases for J; bases not matched to a gene: 7. Germline V lookup: CDR1 MGHRA, CDR2 YSYEKL. The CDR3 spans 15 residues. The CDR3 here is CASSQTPTGGYEQYF. In DNA form, the CDR3 reads TGCGCCAGCAGCCAAACCCCCACAGGGGGATACGAGCAGTACTTC.

The chain uses TRBV6-1 and TRBJ1-2; perhaps TRBD1 as D (5 bases). The CDR3 is 12 amino acids. Germline values: CDR1 MNHNS, CDR2 SASEGT. Trimming left V 8 bases short and J 3 bases short, with 10 bases between. The CDR3: CASGGDYYGYTF. DNA for the CDR3: TGTGCCAGCGGAGGGGACTACTATGGCTACACCTTC.

This clone was counted between two and nine times. The chain carries TRBV19 and TRBJ2-4; 7 bases align to TRBD1. The J segment lost 1 base and the V segment lost 0 bases, leaving 15 bases of the junction unmatched. Germline CDR1 LNHDA, CDR2 SQIVND (reference sequence). The CDR3 length is 20 residues. CDR3 nucleotides: TGTGCCAGTAGTATAGAAGGGGGCACTCAGGGGAAGCGGGCCAAAAACATTCAGTACTTC. It translates to CASSIEGGTQGKRAKNIQYF.

This clone was detected only once. The chain links TRBV19 to TRBJ1-5, with a weak D call TRBD1 (5 bases). CDR3 length: 13 amino acids. Trimming stripped 6 bases from V and 7 bases from J, with 13 bases between. In germline, CDR1 is LNHDA, CDR2 SQIVND (reference sequence). In DNA, the CDR3 is TGTGCCAGTAGGGGACTATTTGAACAGCCCCAGCATTTT. Its translation is CASRGLFEQPQHF.

The chain has TRBV7-2 and TRBJ1-5, with D hard to call. Germline V CDR1 and CDR2: SGHTA, FQGNSA. The CDR3 spans 13 residues. With 2 bases removed from V and 5 bases from J, the gap between germline ends came to 7 bases. CDR3 region: CASSLKSDQPQHF. The CDR3 nucleotides read TGTGCCAGCAGCTTAAAATCGGATCAGCCCCAGCATTTT.